These T cell receptor beta chains were read from a single sample in a study of Ad26.COV2.S vaccination and SARS-CoV-2 variants. Sequencing used immunoSEQ multiplex PCR; TCRdb keeps in-frame clones, though not all of them. The repertoire holds about 370,000 clones, with approximately 90% as singletons. The input for sequencing was peripheral blood, taken in a trial of Ad26.COV2.S vaccine versus placebo. These receptors were taken from a person between 18 and 59 years old who received the Ad26.COV2.S COVID-19 vaccine or a placebo. The CDR3 runs from the conserved cysteine through the conserved F or W. The D gene is left open where the match is weak. Size values are once, few and many counts, or a class for expanded clones, and some rows have none.

CATSDPLAGGNEQFF	TGTGCCACCAGTGACCCACTAGCGGGAGGGAATGAGCAGTTCTTC	TRBD2	once	TRBJ2-1	TRBV24-1
CASSRGRGWEQYF	TGTGCCAGCAGCCGCGGACGGGGCTGGGAGCAGTACTTC	-	-	TRBJ2-7	TRBV5-8
CAISESGLAGEVGSYEQYF	TGTGCCATCAGTGAGTCGGGACTAGCGGGAGAAGTCGGGTCCTACGAGCAGTACTTC	TRBD2	-	TRBJ2-7	TRBV10-3
CASSHTASGETQYF	TGTGCCAGCAGCCACACCGCTAGCGGGGAGACCCAGTACTTC	TRBD2	-	TRBJ2-5	TRBV6-5
CSARDSNEQYF	TGCAGTGCTAGAGATAGCAACGAGCAGTACTTC	-	-	TRBJ2-7	TRBV20-1
CASSLGGTDYGYTF	TGCGCCAGCAGCTTGGGTGGGACGGACTATGGCTACACCTTC	-	-	TRBJ1-2	TRBV5-1
CASPEATGRKAKNIQYF	TGTGCCAGCCCCGAAGCGACGGGCCGGAAAGCCAAAAACATTCAGTACTTC	-	-	TRBJ2-4	TRBV21-1
CASRGDRVNEQFF	TGTGCCAGCAGAGGGGACAGGGTCAATGAGCAGTTCTTC	TRBD1	-	TRBJ2-1	TRBV6-5
CASSEIGEVQETQYF	TGCGCCAGCAGTGAGATCGGGGAGGTCCAAGAGACCCAGTACTTC	-	few	TRBJ2-5	TRBV10-2
CASSSTGQETQYF	TGTGCCAGCAGTTCGACAGGTCAAGAGACCCAGTACTTC	-	-	TRBJ2-5	TRBV9
CASSQLPLGETQYF	TGTGCCAGCTCACAGTTACCTCTTGGAGAGACCCAGTACTTC	-	-	TRBJ2-5	TRBV18
CASSHPRVSGSSYNEQFF	TGTGCCAGCAGCCACCCTCGGGTTAGCGGCAGCTCCTACAATGAGCAGTTCTTC	-	-	TRBJ2-1	TRBV4-2
CASRRDRVVTGELFF	TGTGCCAGCAGGAGAGACAGGGTGGTCACCGGGGAGCTGTTTTTT	TRBD1	-	TRBJ2-2	TRBV11-2
CASSSTPSGQATTNEKLFF	TGTGCCAGCAGTTCGACCCCCTCGGGACAGGCTACAACTAATGAAAAACTGTTTTTT	TRBD1	-	TRBJ1-4	TRBV7-2
CASSGGLAGPYEQYF	TGTGCCAGCAGCGGGGGACTAGCGGGACCATACGAGCAGTACTTC	TRBD2	once	TRBJ2-7	TRBV28
CAWILQGKHTEAFF	TGTGCCTGGATATTACAGGGTAAGCACACTGAAGCTTTCTTT	-	-	TRBJ1-1	TRBV30
CASRPIGGRQPQHF	TGTGCCAGCCGCCCCATAGGGGGGAGACAGCCCCAGCATTTT	-	once	TRBJ1-5	TRBV6-1
CASSQAPTANTGELFF	TGCGCCAGCAGTCAGGCCCCGACAGCGAACACCGGGGAGCTGTTTTTT	-	-	TRBJ2-2	TRBV23-1